This passage covers 10 T cell receptor beta chains from one sample sequenced in a study of PD-1 blockade in classical Hodgkin lymphoma. The sample's time point: cycle 4 day 1 (C4D1), after more than five weeks of nivolumab. Each patient experienced a relapse that followed autologous stem cell transplantation, and brentuximab vedotin exposure varied. Magnetic negative selection was used to purify CD4+ T cells from PBMCs that had been thawed. Assay used: immunoSEQ multiplex PCR; TCRdb lists only in-frame clones, some missing. The table lists about 30,000 clones, around 86% of them singletons, with less than 0.5% in the top ten. Sequencing used CD4+ T cells from blood, obtained before the fourth cycle of nivolumab. These receptors originate from a human donor with classical Hodgkin lymphoma.

CDR3 sequence reads: CASSPTRTGHYEQYF. DNA of the CDR3: TGTGCCAGCAGCCCAACACGGACAGGCCACTACGAGCAGTACTTC. V and J are TRBV7-8 and TRBJ2-7; 7 bases match TRBD1. The CDR3 contains 15 residues. V shed 5 bases, J shed 3 bases, and the junction held 10 bases outside the gene matches. Germline assignment: CDR1 SGHVS and CDR2 FQNEAQ. The variable domain in full, with the rest retrieved from reference TRBV7-8 and TRBJ2-7, is GAGVSQSPRYKVAKRGQDVALRCDPISGHVSLFWYQQALGQGPEFLTYFQNEAQLDKSGLPSDRFFAERPEGSVSTLKIQRTQQEDSAVYLCASSPTRTGHYEQYFGPGTRLTVT.

The rearrangement joins TRBV5-4 to TRBJ1-2, with 8 nucleotides matching TRBD1. The CDR3 extends over 13 amino acids. V lost 4 bases and J lost 8; bases outside the gene matches: 7. Germline-derived CDR1 and CDR2 are SGHNT and YYREEE (reference sequence). The CDR3 protein is CASSQGQEEGYTF. The CDR3 DNA sequence: TGTGCCAGCAGCCAGGGACAGGAAGAGGGCTACACCTTC. The full variable domain, rest sourced from reference TRBV5-4 and TRBJ1-2, is ETGVTQSPTHLIKTRGQQVTLRCSSQSGHNTVSWYQQALGQGPQFIFQYYREEENGRGNFPPRFSGLQFPNYSSELNVNALELDDSALYLCASSQGQEEGYTFGSGTRLTVV.

This clone was seen only once. The chain is built from TRBV5-8 and TRBJ1-6; 10 bases are shared with TRBD1. J was trimmed by 6 bases and V by 3 bases; bases with no gene match: 3. Germline-derived CDR1 and CDR2 are SGHTS and YDEGEE. The CDR3 runs 15 residues. CDR3 bases: TGTGCCAGCAGCTCGACAGGGGGCTTTAATTCACCCCTCCACTTT. Residues: CASSSTGGFNSPLHF.

This chain uses TRBV27 with TRBJ2-2; D is unresolved. V dropped 6 bases and J dropped 4 bases, with 12 bases sitting between them. CDR1 is MNHEY, CDR2 SMNVEV, per germline (reference sequence). The CDR3 is 14 amino acids. In DNA, the CDR3 is TGTGCCAGCAGACCTCTGGCACTCACCGGGGAGCTGTTTTTT. It specifies CASRPLALTGELFF.

As DNA, the CDR3 is TGTGCCATTAAACCTGAAATCGCTGGAAACACCATATATTTT. It encodes CAIKPEIAGNTIYF. The genes are TRBV10-3 and TRBJ1-3, with D hard to call. This CDR3 is 14 amino acids long. Germline loops: CDR1 ENHRY, CDR2 SYGVKD. The V and J ends lost 9 bases and 2 bases respectively, with 14 bases between them.

The chain recombines TRBV29-1 with TRBJ1-2; no clear D gene. The V gene lost 4 bases and the J gene lost 7 bases, with 13 bases spanning the gap. Germline CDR1 reads SQVTM; CDR2 reads ANQGSEA. The CDR3 covers 12 residues. The CDR3 region is CSVGSLTGGYTF. The CDR3 DNA sequence: TGCAGCGTTGGGTCACTCACTGGTGGCTACACCTTC.

J is TRBJ2-1 and V is TRBV4-3, with a possible D match to TRBD2 (7 bases). The V end was cut by 3 bases, the J end by 2 bases, with 17 bases between. This CDR3 is 17 amino acids long. Germline V gene lookup returns CDR1 LGHNA and CDR2 YSLEER. The CDR3: CASSQATGGPTYNEQFF. CDR3 DNA: TGCGCCAGCAGCCAGGCTACGGGGGGCCCCACCTACAATGAGCAGTTCTTC.

The rearrangement joins TRBV28 to TRBJ1-4; D perhaps matches TRBD1 (5 bases). CDR1 and CDR2 from the germline V gene are MDHEN and SYDVKM. This CDR3 region has 12 residues. V was pared by 5 bases and J by 13 bases, with 14 bases between. The CDR3 DNA reads as TGTGCCAGCAGTGGGGACGTGACAAGACTGTTTTTT. Its translation is CASSGDVTRLFF.

The CDR3: CASSKTSPPDTQYF. CDR3 nucleotide sequence: TGTGCCAGCAGCAAGACCTCCCCACCAGATACGCAGTATTTT. V usage is TRBV11-3 and J usage is TRBJ2-3; D ambiguous. This CDR3 has 14 residues. The V gene's germline CDR1 is SGHNT and CDR2 YENEEA. V lost 5 bases and J lost 4, with 13 bases in between.

This clone was seen a handful of times. The chain recombines TRBV5-6 with TRBJ2-7; 8 bases line up with TRBD1. The germline V gene has CDR1 SGHDT and CDR2 YYEEEE. V gave up 0 bases and J gave up 9 bases; unmatched junction bases: 2. This CDR3 comprises 12 residues. CDR3 in DNA: TGTGCCAGCAGCTTGGGCAGGGGGCCGCAGTACTTC. Its translation: CASSLGRGPQYF.